Presented here are 14 T cell receptor beta chains from one specimen sequenced in a study of shared clonotypes between healthy human individuals. Sequencing used immunoSEQ multiplex PCR; TCRdb keeps in-frame clones, though not all of them. Here the sample spans some 490,000 clones, roughly 80% being singletons. Sequenced: PBMCs. These TCRs come from a woman in her thirties or forties in good health. Some clones in this sample may be carry-over from other donors' samples.

The chain links TRBV14 to TRBJ2-2, with D hard to call. This CDR3 is 13 amino acids long. Between the trimmed V and J ends, which lost 1 base and 7 bases, there was a span of 7 bases. Germline CDR1 SGHDN, CDR2 FVKESK. The CDR3 loop reads CASSQARGGELFF. The CDR3 DNA follows: TGTGCCAGCAGCCAAGCCAGAGGCGGGGAGCTGTTTTTT.

This chain joins TRBV18 and TRBJ2-7; 16 bases fit TRBD2. Germline V gene sequence: CDR1 KGHSH, CDR2 LQKENI. The length of the CDR3 is 18 residues. V trimming: 4 bases; J trimming: 6 bases; junction bases outside the gene matches: 12. The CDR3 nucleotides are TGTGCCAGCTCACAGGGACTAGCGGGAGGGGGTCGGTATTCCGAGCAGTACTTC. It codes for CASSQGLAGGGRYSEQYF.

Comment on this clone: This may arise from a read error, as a much more abundant clone is one base away. This same CDR3 is encoded by further DNA sequences in the sample. The rearrangement uses TRBV6-1 and TRBJ2-7; TRBD2 aligns across 9 bases. CDR1 MNHNS and CDR2 SASEGT come from the germline V gene. The CDR3 loop spans 12 amino acids. CDR3: CASSTLAGEQYF. CDR3 coding DNA: TGTGCCAGCAGTACACTAGCGGGTGAGCAATACTTC.

The rearrangement joins TRBV5-4 to TRBJ1-2; 12 nucleotides match TRBD1. The CDR3 loop spans 16 amino acids. Per the germline V gene, CDR1 is SGHNT and CDR2 is YYREEE (reference sequence). V dropped 4 bases and J dropped 6; count of bases not matched to a gene: 10. CDR3 nucleotide sequence: TGTGCCAGCAGCCGGGTGGAGGGACAGGGGGCAAATGGCTACACCTTC. This encodes CASSRVEGQGANGYTF.

The gene calls are TRBV5-4 and TRBJ2-1; D call uncertain. Between the trimmed V and J ends, which lost 6 bases and 4 bases, there was a span of 11 bases. Germline V gives CDR1 SGHNT, CDR2 YYREEE (reference sequence). The CDR3 contains 13 residues. CDR3 in DNA: TGTGCCAGCACCCGTTTGACTTACAATGAGCAGTTCTTC. Its translation is CASTRLTYNEQFF.

A word on this clone: A junction end diverges from the germline sequence, so it may reflect a read error. The V call is TRBV5-4, the J call TRBJ1-2; 7 bases fit TRBD1. CDR1 and CDR2 (germline): SGHNT, YYREEE (reference sequence). This CDR3 has 17 residues. This CDR3 is CASSSGPTGIPLYDYTF. In DNA form, the CDR3 reads TGTGCCAGCAGCTCTGGCCCGACAGGGATTCCCCTCTATGACTACACCTTC. Filled out from reference TRBV5-4 and TRBJ1-2, the complete variable domain reads ETGVTQSPTHLIKTRGQQVTLRCSSQSGHNTVSWYQQALGQGPQFIFQYYREEENGRGNFPPRFSGLQFPNYSSELNVNALELDDSALYLCASSSGPTGIPLYDYTFGSGTRLTVV.

This chain links TRBV28 with TRBJ1-1, with D possibly matching TRBD1 (6 bases). In germline, CDR1 is MDHEN, CDR2 SYDVKM. There are 12 residues in the CDR3. Deletions cut 10 bases from V and 3 bases from J, with 12 bases between. Here the CDR3 reads CATKDSHTEAFF. DNA for the CDR3: TGTGCCACCAAGGACAGCCACACTGAAGCTTTCTTT.

A remark on this clone: A far bigger clonotype differs at one base, so this is likely a read error. The rearrangement joins TRBV10-2 to TRBJ2-7, with TRBD1 identical over 9 bases. The CDR3 is made up of 14 amino acids. Germline-derived CDR1 and CDR2 are WSHSY and SAAADI. CDR3 bases: TGCGCCAGCACCGAGGACAGGGGTCCCTACGAGCAGTGCTTC. This encodes CASTEDRGPYEQCF.

The rearrangement links TRBV28 to TRBJ1-1, with TRBD1 matching 8 bases. Unmatched junction bases numbered 10, after V lost 4 bases and J lost 0 bases. Germline V gene data show CDR1 as MDHEN and CDR2 as SYDVKM. The CDR3 length is 17 residues. The CDR3 sequence: CASSSLVHRGMNTEAFF. The DNA of the CDR3 is TGTGCCAGCAGTTCCCTAGTCCACAGGGGGATGAACACTGAAGCTTTCTTT.

In its sample, this clone was seen once. The chain joins TRBV7-9 to TRBJ2-7; 7 bases are a match to TRBD1. The CDR3 contains 13 residues. Germline assignment: CDR1 SEHNR and CDR2 FQNEAQ (reference sequence). Trimming at V came to 1 base and at J to 12 bases, leaving 9 bases not matched to a gene. CDR3 coding DNA: TGTGCCAGCAGCTTAGGGACAGGCCCGGATCCGTACTTC. This sequence encodes CASSLGTGPDPYF. The full variable domain, with the rest looked up from reference TRBV7-9 and TRBJ2-7, is DTGVSQNPRHKITKRGQNVTFRCDPISEHNRLYWYRQTLGQGPEFLTYFQNEAQLEKSRLLSDRFSAERPKGSFSTLEIQRTEQGDSAMYLCASSLGTGPDPYFGPGTRLTVT.

This chain joins TRBV7-2 and TRBJ2-3; possible D gene TRBD1, 5 bases. Germline V CDR1 and CDR2: SGHTA, FQGNSA. The CDR3 extends over 15 amino acids. Trimming took off 4 bases at V and 6 bases at J, with 17 bases between the two ends. The CDR3 protein is CASSSTRTKGDTQYF. CDR3 DNA: TGTGCCAGCAGCTCCACCCGGACCAAGGGGGATACGCAGTATTTT.

The chain is built from TRBV28 and TRBJ2-2, with D perhaps matching TRBD1 (6 bases). The CDR3 totals 13 residues. The ends were cut back, 5 bases at V and 7 bases at J, with 11 bases in the middle. Looked up from germline, CDR1 is MDHEN and CDR2 is SYDVKM. The CDR3 sequence is CASSPPGHGELFF. The DNA for the CDR3 is TGTGCCAGCAGTCCCCCGGGACACGGGGAGCTGTTTTTT.

This chain links TRBV7-9 with TRBJ2-7; 8 nucleotides match TRBD1. With 4 bases clipped from V and 5 bases from J, the junction kept 4 bases outside the gene matches. The CDR3 loop spans 13 amino acids. Germline assignment: CDR1 SEHNR and CDR2 FQNEAQ (reference sequence). As DNA, the CDR3 is TGTGCCAGCAGCTCGGACAGGGTCCACGAGCAGTACTTC. It translates to CASSSDRVHEQYF.

As for this clone: A far larger clone lies a single base away; this is likely a read error. Additional DNA sequences in this sample encode the identical CDR3. The chain carries TRBV5-6 and TRBJ1-2; TRBD1 is a possible D gene (6 bases). Looked up from germline, CDR1 is SGHDT and CDR2 is YYEEEE. This CDR3 comprises 15 residues. CDR3: CASSYERTDHYGYTF. CDR3 DNA sequence: TGTGCCAGTAGCTACGAGCGGACAGACCACTATGGCTACACCTTC. Variable domain in full (rest from reference TRBV5-6 and TRBJ1-2): DAGVTQSPTHLIKTRGQQVTLRCSPKSGHDTVSWYQQALGQGPQFIFQYYEEEERQRGNFPDRFSGHQFPNYSSELNVNALLLGDSALYLCASSYERTDHYGYTFGSGTRLTVV.